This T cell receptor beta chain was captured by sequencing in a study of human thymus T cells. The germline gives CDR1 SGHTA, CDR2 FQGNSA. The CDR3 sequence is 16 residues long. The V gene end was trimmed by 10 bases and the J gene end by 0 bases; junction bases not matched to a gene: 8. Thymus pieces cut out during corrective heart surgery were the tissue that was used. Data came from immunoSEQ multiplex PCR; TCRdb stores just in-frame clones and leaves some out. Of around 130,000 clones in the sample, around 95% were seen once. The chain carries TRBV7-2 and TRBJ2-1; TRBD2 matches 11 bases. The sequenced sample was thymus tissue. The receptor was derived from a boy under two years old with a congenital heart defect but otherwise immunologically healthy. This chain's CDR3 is CATKGSGGASYNEQFF. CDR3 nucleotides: TGTGCCACCAAAGGTAGCGGGGGGGCCTCCTACAATGAGCAGTTCTTC.